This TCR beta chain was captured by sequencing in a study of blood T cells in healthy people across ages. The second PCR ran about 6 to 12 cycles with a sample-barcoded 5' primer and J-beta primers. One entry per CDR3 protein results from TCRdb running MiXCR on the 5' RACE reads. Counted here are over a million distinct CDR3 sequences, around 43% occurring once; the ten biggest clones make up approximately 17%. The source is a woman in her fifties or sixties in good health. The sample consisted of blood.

The CDR3 DNA reads TGTGCCAGCAGTTTGGGGCAGGGAGTACGGATCGGGCAGTACTTC. Its translation: CASSLGQGVRIGQYF. The chain couples TRBV12-3 or TRBV12-4 to TRBJ2-7, with D perhaps being TRBD1 or TRBD2 (5 bases each). V was shortened by 3 bases and J by 9 bases, with 21 bases between the two germline ends. The length of the CDR3 is 15 residues.